The TCR beta chain described here comes from a study of blood T cells in healthy people across ages. Germline assignment: CDR1 SGHRS and CDR2 YFSETQ. The CDR3 contains 16 residues. V gave up 5 bases and J gave up 6 bases; unmatched junction bases: 8. This clonotype was seen more than once but under ten times. Its antigen is currently unknown. Findings and caveats of the study: Conclusively comparing naive with antigen-experienced cells was impossible with unsorted PBMCs. Diversity of TCR beta per million T cells declined in a roughly linear way with age.

The authors ran a second PCR of roughly 6 to 12 cycles using a sample-barcoded 5' primer and a J-beta primer mix. MiXCR, run by TCRdb on the 5' RACE reads, gives a single entry per CDR3 protein. Of about 640,000 distinct CDR3 sequences listed, roughly 58% were seen once; the top ten hold over 30%. The receptor was isolated from a man between 60 and 70 years old in good health. The sequenced material came from blood. This chain links TRBV5-1 with TRBJ2-3; the match to TRBD2 covers 14 bases. The chain's CDR3 is CASSSGLAGGVDTQYF. CDR3 nucleotide sequence: TGCGCCAGCAGTTCTGGACTAGCGGGGGGTGTGGATACGCAGTATTTT.